Below are 32 T cell receptor beta chains sequenced from a single sample in a study of blood T cell repertoires in COVID-19. Produced via immunoSEQ multiplex PCR; TCRdb's table is partial and in-frame only. The sample records 90,000 to 100,000 clones, 86% being singletons. Sequenced: peripheral blood. These receptors all stem from a man aged 50-59 years with acute or convalescent COVID-19.

The chain recombines TRBV5-1 with TRBJ1-3; D is undetermined. Germline CDR1 is SGHRS and CDR2 is YFSETQ. The V and J ends lost 4 bases and 1 base respectively, with 9 bases between them. This CDR3 has 14 amino acids. The chain's CDR3 is CASSQGGSGNTIYF. DNA for the CDR3: TGCGCCAGCAGCCAAGGAGGGTCTGGAAACACCATATATTTT.

This chain joins TRBV11-3 and TRBJ2-5; a possible D gene is TRBD2 (5 bases). Trimming left V 1 base short and J 4 bases short, with 22 bases between. This CDR3 has 18 residues. In germline, CDR1 is SGHNT, CDR2 YENEEA. CDR3 in DNA: TGTGCCAGCAGCTTAGTCGGTGTCCGGGCGGGTTGGGGAGAGACCCAGTACTTC. Translating it yields CASSLVGVRAGWGETQYF.

This chain connects TRBV25-1 to TRBJ2-1; no definite D call. The V and J ends lost 4 bases and 6 bases respectively, with 4 bases between them. There are 11 residues in the CDR3. Germline V lookup: CDR1 MGHDK, CDR2 SYGVNS. The chain's CDR3 is CASSGSNEQFF. DNA of the CDR3: TGTGCCAGCAGTGGCAGCAATGAGCAGTTCTTC.

The chain is built from TRBV30 and TRBJ1-4; D is unclear. Germline V lookup: CDR1 GTSNPN, CDR2 SVGIG (reference sequence). V gave up 5 bases and J gave up 4 bases, with 20 bases separating them. The CDR3 is 16 amino acids. The CDR3: CAWDGESGNSNEKLFF. The CDR3 DNA follows: TGTGCCTGGGACGGGGAGTCCGGGAATAGTAATGAAAAACTGTTTTTT.

The table lists this clone with a count of one. The chain links TRBV2 to TRBJ2-7, with TRBD2 matching over 14 bases. The CDR3 spans 15 residues. After removal of 4 bases from V and 4 bases from J, the junction contained 3 bases not matched to a gene. Germline V CDR1 and CDR2: SNHLY, FYNNEI. CDR3 DNA sequence: TGTGCCAGCAGTGCCCGACTAGCGGGGGGGTACGAGCAGTACTTC. It encodes CASSARLAGGYEQYF.

The chain joins TRBV5-4 to TRBJ1-1; TRBD1 agrees at 8 bases. V lost 4 bases, J lost 5 bases, and 4 bases stayed unmatched. Germline loops: CDR1 SGHNT, CDR2 YYREEE (reference sequence). The CDR3 runs to 13 residues. CDR3 bases: TGTGCCAGCAGCACTAACAGGGGGACTGAAGCTTTCTTT. This sequence encodes CASSTNRGTEAFF.

CDR3: CASSERGDRSNTEAFF. In DNA, the CDR3 is TGTGCCAGCAGTGAACGGGGGGACAGGTCGAACACTGAAGCTTTCTTT. The J gene is TRBJ1-1, the V gene TRBV6-1; 8 positions match TRBD1. There are 16 residues in the CDR3. V shed 2 bases, J shed 1 base, and the junction held 6 bases outside the gene matches. The germline V gene encodes CDR1 MNHNS and CDR2 SASEGT.

The chain has TRBV11-2 and TRBJ1-1, with D perhaps matching TRBD1 (5 bases). Germline CDR1 is SGHAT and CDR2 is FQNNGV. The CDR3 loop spans 14 amino acids. V was shortened by 4 bases and J by 5 bases, with 14 bases between the two germline ends. The DNA of the CDR3 is TGTGCCAGCAGCTCAGGGACGGCGGGGACTGAAGCTTTCTTT. Amino acids: CASSSGTAGTEAFF. Supplemented by reference TRBV11-2 and TRBJ1-1, the full variable domain reads EAGVAQSPRYKIIEKRQSVAFWCNPISGHATLYWYQQILGQGPKLLIQFQNNGVVDDSQLPKDRFSAERLKGVDSTLKIQPAKLEDSAVYLCASSSGTAGTEAFFGQGTRLTVV.

The V and J genes are TRBV11-2 and TRBJ1-3; no clear D. Deletions cut 5 bases from V and 7 bases from J, with 12 bases between. CDR1 is SGHAT, CDR2 FQNNGV, per germline. This CDR3 is 13 amino acids long. For the CDR3, the DNA is TGTGCCAGCAGCCCTTCGGGAGGGAACACCATATATTTT. Its translation is CASSPSGGNTIYF.

The V gene is TRBV6-5, the J gene TRBJ2-7, with TRBD2 matching over 9 bases. Trimming cost V 0 bases and J 2 bases; bases outside gene matches: 2. Germline V gene sequence: CDR1 MNHEY, CDR2 SVGAGI. The CDR3 contains 15 residues. The CDR3: CASSYSTSGPYEQYF. The CDR3 region has the DNA TGTGCCAGCAGTTACTCGACTAGCGGCCCCTACGAGCAGTACTTC.

The V and J genes are TRBV7-2 and TRBJ1-1; no firm D call. The V end lost 5 bases, the J end lost 0 bases, and 16 bases lay between the germline ends. The germline CDR1 and CDR2 sequences are SGHTA and FQGNSA. The CDR3 is made up of 16 amino acids. The CDR3 DNA follows: TGTGCCAGCAGCCCCAAAGCGAGGGCCATGAACACTGAAGCTTTCTTT. It codes for CASSPKARAMNTEAFF.

The J gene is TRBJ2-7, the V gene TRBV2; 7 positions agree with TRBD2. The CDR3 loop spans 12 amino acids. Germline CDR1 SNHLY, CDR2 FYNNEI. V trimming: 7 bases; J trimming: 3 bases; junction bases outside the gene matches: 3. The CDR3 reads CASKVAGYEQYF. The CDR3 coding sequence is TGTGCCAGCAAGGTAGCGGGCTACGAGCAGTACTTC.

J is TRBJ1-1 and V is TRBV7-9; D ambiguous. The CDR3 loop spans 13 amino acids. V lost 1 base, J lost 2 bases, and 5 bases lay in between. Per germline, CDR1 SEHNR and CDR2 FQNEAQ (reference sequence). The CDR3 region is CASSLEINTEAFF. CDR3 nucleotide sequence: TGTGCCAGCAGCTTAGAAATAAACACTGAAGCTTTCTTT.

This chain joins TRBV29-1 and TRBJ1-1, with a possible D match to TRBD1 (5 bases). There are 11 residues in the CDR3. The germline V gene encodes CDR1 SQVTM and CDR2 ANQGSEA. V was trimmed by 6 bases and J by 7 bases, leaving 12 bases between them. The CDR3: CSVVTGGEAFF. CDR3 DNA sequence: TGCAGCGTCGTCACCGGGGGTGAAGCTTTCTTT.

This clone was counted between two and nine times. J is TRBJ2-7 and V is TRBV18; TRBD1 agrees at 11 bases. Germline trimming cut 4 bases from V and 1 base from J; bases unmatched to any gene: 3. From germline, CDR1 is KGHSH and CDR2 LQKENI. The CDR3 is made up of 15 amino acids. CDR3 nucleotides: TGTGCCAGCTCACATGGGACAGGGGGGTCCTACGAGCAGTACTTC. It translates to CASSHGTGGSYEQYF.

The V call is TRBV19, the J call TRBJ1-4; weak D call: TRBD1 (5 bases). This CDR3 has 17 residues. V was cut by 10 bases and J by 0 bases, with 21 bases left in between. Germline CDR1 LNHDA, CDR2 SQIVND (reference sequence). The CDR3 coding sequence is TGTGCCACGAAGACAGTCCTATCCGGCACAACTAATGAAAAACTGTTTTTT. It encodes CATKTVLSGTTNEKLFF.

This chain uses TRBV24-1 with TRBJ2-3, with D tentatively TRBD2 (6 bases). CDR1 and CDR2 (germline): KGHDR, SFDVKD. Deletions cut 3 bases from V and 4 bases from J, with 13 bases between. The CDR3 loop spans 15 amino acids. CDR3 protein: CATSDPRRASDTQYF. The DNA for the CDR3 is TGTGCCACCAGTGATCCGCGGAGGGCCTCAGATACGCAGTATTTT.

In this sample, this clone turned up a few times. J is TRBJ1-1 and V is TRBV5-1, with 8 positions matching TRBD1. Trimming cost V 3 bases and J 2 bases; bases outside gene matches: 3. Germline CDR1 SGHRS, CDR2 YFSETQ. CDR3 length: 14 amino acids. The chain's CDR3 is CASSSQGANTEAFF. In nucleotides, the CDR3 is TGCGCCAGCAGCTCCCAGGGGGCCAACACTGAAGCTTTCTTT.

The rearrangement uses TRBV6-5 and TRBJ1-6; D is possibly TRBD1 (6 bases). CDR3 length: 14 amino acids. Germline V CDR1 and CDR2: MNHEY, SVGAGI. Trimming left V 8 bases short and J 5 bases short, with 13 bases between. In DNA form, the CDR3 reads TGTGCCAGCGACCCGGACAGAGATAATTCACCCCTCCACTTT. Translating it yields CASDPDRDNSPLHF.

The chain carries TRBV9 and TRBJ2-1; no clear D. The CDR3 runs 16 residues. Between the trimmed V and J ends, which lost 0 bases and 3 bases, there was a span of 13 bases. From germline, CDR1 is SGDLS and CDR2 YYNGEE. This chain's CDR3 is CASSVEVAENYNEQFF. The CDR3, as DNA: TGTGCCAGCAGCGTAGAGGTAGCAGAAAACTACAATGAGCAGTTCTTC.

The chain uses TRBV24-1 and TRBJ2-1, with D uncertain. CDR1 KGHDR and CDR2 SFDVKD come from the germline V gene. CDR3 size: 14 residues. With 6 bases removed from V and 0 bases from J, the gap between germline ends came to 8 bases. This chain's CDR3 is CATSNLHSYNEQFF. In DNA form, the CDR3 reads TGTGCCACCAGTAACTTGCACTCCTACAATGAGCAGTTCTTC.

The chain couples TRBV6-5 to TRBJ1-1; 9 nucleotides agree with TRBD1. J lost 4 bases, V lost 6 bases, and 6 bases had no gene match. Per germline, CDR1 MNHEY and CDR2 SVGAGI. The CDR3 has 14 amino acids. CDR3 DNA: TGTGCCAGCAGCCCAAACAGGGGGCGCACTGAAGCTTTCTTT. Its protein is CASSPNRGRTEAFF.

The chain couples TRBV27 to TRBJ1-1; D gene uncertain. This CDR3 comprises 14 residues. V shed 4 bases and J shed 6 bases, with 15 bases lying between them. Germline CDR1 MNHEY, CDR2 SMNVEV (reference sequence). This CDR3 is CASSYPGGLSEAFF. The CDR3 DNA follows: TGTGCCAGCAGTTATCCAGGTGGGCTGTCTGAAGCTTTCTTT.

The chain carries TRBV19 and TRBJ2-1; 8 nucleotides agree with TRBD1. The germline gives CDR1 LNHDA, CDR2 SQIVND (reference sequence). The CDR3 length is 18 residues. With V trimmed by 7 bases and J by 0 bases, 14 bases remained unmatched. In DNA, the CDR3 is TGTGCCAGTACCCCGGGACAGGTGACCTCTAGCTCCTACAATGAGCAGTTCTTC. It encodes CASTPGQVTSSSYNEQFF.

The CDR3 DNA sequence: TGTGCCAGCAGCACCCGCCCAGGGGGATGGAGTGAAGCTTTCTTT. Encoded protein: CASSTRPGGWSEAFF. The chain employs TRBV14 and TRBJ1-1; 7 nucleotides match TRBD1. Germline CDR1 reads SGHDN; CDR2 reads FVKESK. With V trimmed by 5 bases and J by 7 bases, 13 bases remained unmatched. The CDR3 covers 15 residues.

CDR3 residues: CASSEYFTGPYNEQFF. CDR3 coding DNA: TGTGCCAGCAGTGAATATTTCACAGGCCCCTACAATGAGCAGTTCTTC. The chain uses TRBV25-1 and TRBJ2-1, with D perhaps TRBD1 (5 bases). The germline gives CDR1 MGHDK, CDR2 SYGVNS. Trimming pared 0 bases from V and 2 bases from J, leaving 11 bases between. This CDR3 region has 16 residues.

The V gene is TRBV29-1, the J gene TRBJ1-2; D ambiguous. V dropped 4 bases and J dropped 3 bases, with 12 bases sitting between them. CDR3 length: 13 residues. The V gene's germline CDR1 is SQVTM and CDR2 ANQGSEA. CDR3 sequence: CSVVWSSDYGYTF. The CDR3 DNA is TGCAGCGTTGTGTGGAGTTCTGACTATGGCTACACCTTC. The full variable domain, in which reference TRBV29-1 and TRBJ1-2 provide the parts outside the CDR3, is SAVISQKPSRDICQRGTSLTIQCQVDSQVTMMFWYRQQPGQSLTLIATANQGSEATYESGFVIDKFPISRPNLTFSTLTVSNMSPEDSSIYLCSVVWSSDYGYTFGSGTRLTVV.

The rearrangement links TRBV15 to TRBJ1-1; 10 nucleotides agree with TRBD1. Germline CDR1 LNHNV, CDR2 YYDKDF (reference sequence). The CDR3 is 13 residues long. Trimming at V came to 8 bases and at J to 8 bases, leaving 8 bases not matched to a gene. The CDR3 bases are TGTGCCACCCGGGACAGGGGCCTATTGGAAGCTTTCTTT. Protein product: CATRDRGLLEAFF.

Written as DNA, the CDR3 is TGTGCCAGCAGTGAACTAGACAGGGGTTATGGCTACACCTTC. Amino acid sequence: CASSELDRGYGYTF. The rearrangement uses TRBV2 and TRBJ1-2; 8 positions match TRBD1. The germline V gene has CDR1 SNHLY and CDR2 FYNNEI. This CDR3 is built from 14 residues. The V and J ends lost 2 bases and 5 bases, in that order; junction bases with no gene match: 4. Complete variable domain (other parts from reference TRBV2 and TRBJ1-2): EPEVTQTPSHQVTQMGQEVILRCVPISNHLYFYWYRQILGQKVEFLVSFYNNEISEKSEIFDDQFSVERPDGSNFTLKIRSTKLEDSAMYFCASSELDRGYGYTFGSGTRLTVV.

The genes are TRBV5-4 and TRBJ1-4; the D is unclear. Trimming left V 1 base short and J 0 bases short, with 4 bases between. CDR3 size: 14 residues. Germline V gene lookup returns CDR1 SGHNT and CDR2 YYREEE (reference sequence). The CDR3 here is CASSLQATNEKLFF. As DNA, the CDR3 is TGTGCCAGCAGCTTGCAGGCAACTAATGAAAAACTGTTTTTT.

The chain joins TRBV9 to TRBJ2-1; TRBD2 agrees at 8 bases. The CDR3 extends over 15 amino acids. With V trimmed by 4 bases and J by 1 base, 4 bases remained unmatched. Germline V gene lookup returns CDR1 SGDLS and CDR2 YYNGEE. The CDR3, as DNA: TGTGCCAGCAGCCCTACTAGCGGATCCTACAATGAGCAGTTCTTC. Translated: CASSPTSGSYNEQFF. Full variable domain (missing parts from reference TRBV9 and TRBJ2-1): DSGVTQTPKHLITATGQRVTLRCSPRSGDLSVYWYQQSLDQGLQFLIQYYNGEERAKGNILERFSAQQFPDLHSELNLSSLELGDSALYFCASSPTSGSYNEQFFGPGTRLTVL.

The V call is TRBV5-4, the J call TRBJ2-7; TRBD2 matches 13 bases. From germline, CDR1 is SGHNT and CDR2 YYREEE (reference sequence). CDR3 size: 14 residues. V was clipped by 4 bases and J by 6 bases; unmatched bases: 4. In DNA form, the CDR3 reads TGTGCCAGCAGCCAACTAGCGGGAGGGGGCGAGCAGTACTTC. Translated: CASSQLAGGGEQYF.